This TCR beta chain was identified during a study of shared clonotypes between healthy human individuals. This clone was detected ten times or more. Libraries were prepared by immunoSEQ multiplex PCR; TCRdb keeps only in-frame clonotypes and omits some of them. The table records about 1.1 million clones, 78% of them present only once. Germline assignment: CDR1 SNHLY and CDR2 FYNNEI. This CDR3 is built from 15 residues. Losses at the gene ends were 6 bases for V and 0 bases for J; bases not matched to a gene: 3. Sequences were obtained from memory CD4+ T cells from PBMCs. The subset: CD45RA-negative fraction. The origin of this receptor is a man aged 18 to 30 in good health. Some clones in this sample may be carry-over from other donors' samples. The rearrangement links TRBV2 to TRBJ2-3; the match to TRBD1 covers 10 bases. CDR3 sequence: CASSGGQGSTDTQYF. The CDR3, as DNA: TGTGCCAGCAGCGGGGGACAGGGGAGCACAGATACGCAGTATTTT.